These T cell receptor beta chains were read from a single sample in a study of blood T cell repertoires in COVID-19. Profiled with immunoSEQ multiplex PCR; TCRdb holds only in-frame clones, not every one. The sample carries 240,000 or so clones, over 80% recorded once. Sequenced sample: peripheral blood. The receptors stem from a young man who had recovered from COVID-19. CDR3s include the opening cysteine and the closing phenylalanine or tryptophan. A D gene is named only where the DNA matches it firmly. Where a row states a size, it is once, few, many or the class of an expanded clone; other rows omit it.

j_gene: TRBJ2-2
abundance: few
v_gene: TRBV11-3
d_gene: .
CDR3nt: TGTGCCAGCAGCTTAGATCGATTCGGCGGGGAGCTGTTTTTT
CDR3aa: CASSLDRFGGELFF

j_gene: TRBJ1-2
abundance: many
v_gene: TRBV27
d_gene: .
CDR3nt: TGTGCCAGCAGTTTAGATAGGCAGGCACTGATGGGCTACACCTTC
CDR3aa: CASSLDRQALMGYTF

j_gene: TRBJ1-6
abundance: .
v_gene: TRBV5-4
d_gene: TRBD1
CDR3nt: TGTGCCAGCAGCTCGGGACAGGGTGTTTCACCCCTCCACTTT
CDR3aa: CASSSGQGVSPLHF

j_gene: TRBJ2-1
abundance: .
v_gene: TRBV6-1
d_gene: TRBD1
CDR3nt: TGTGCCAGCAGTGGAAATAGGGGGCCGCCAAGTAATGAGCAGTTCTTC
CDR3aa: CASSGNRGPPSNEQFF

j_gene: TRBJ2-2
abundance: .
v_gene: TRBV9
d_gene: TRBD1
CDR3nt: TGTGCCAGCAGCGTGGGACAGGGTGTGGGTACCGGGGAGCTGTTTTTT
CDR3aa: CASSVGQGVGTGELFF

j_gene: TRBJ2-1
abundance: .
v_gene: TRBV7-3
d_gene: .
CDR3nt: TGTGCCAGCAGCTTAATCGGCGGCAATGAGCAGTTCTTC
CDR3aa: CASSLIGGNEQFF

j_gene: TRBJ2-3
abundance: .
v_gene: TRBV13
d_gene: TRBD2
CDR3nt: TGTGCCAGCAGCTTAGCACTAGCGGGGGACACAGATACGCAGTATTTT
CDR3aa: CASSLALAGDTDTQYF

j_gene: TRBJ2-1
abundance: .
v_gene: TRBV19
d_gene: .
CDR3nt: TGTGCCAGTAGCCCCAGGGGGGTAGCGCACAATGAGCAGTTCTTC
CDR3aa: CASSPRGVAHNEQFF

j_gene: TRBJ2-5
abundance: .
v_gene: TRBV28
d_gene: TRBD2
CDR3nt: TGTGCCAGCAGTTTATGGGCGGGGGGGCCAAGAACGCCCCAGTACTTC
CDR3aa: CASSLWAGGPRTPQYF

j_gene: TRBJ1-1
abundance: .
v_gene: TRBV7-9
d_gene: .
CDR3nt: TGTGCCAGCAGCTTAGCAGGTTTAGGCGGGGGCTTGAACACTGAAGCTTTCTTT
CDR3aa: CASSLAGLGGGLNTEAFF

j_gene: TRBJ1-1
abundance: .
v_gene: TRBV18
d_gene: TRBD1
CDR3nt: TGTGCCAGCTCACCTTCTCAGGGGGCGCAGGAAGCTTTCTTT
CDR3aa: CASSPSQGAQEAFF

j_gene: TRBJ1-6
abundance: .
v_gene: TRBV19
d_gene: TRBD1
CDR3nt: TGTGCCAAACCTATGGGACAGGGTCAGTCTTTCCCCAATTCACCCCTCCACTTT
CDR3aa: CAKPMGQGQSFPNSPLHF

j_gene: TRBJ2-2
abundance: .
v_gene: TRBV7-6
d_gene: .
CDR3nt: TGTGCCAGCAGCTTAGTTCTTAGGGGCACCGGGGAGCTGTTTTTT
CDR3aa: CASSLVLRGTGELFF

j_gene: TRBJ2-5
abundance: .
v_gene: TRBV3-1/TRBV3-2
d_gene: TRBD2
CDR3nt: TGTGCCAGCAGCCTCCCGCTGGGCGGGGGGGAAGAGACCCAGTACTTC
CDR3aa: CASSLPLGGGEETQYF

j_gene: TRBJ1-5
abundance: .
v_gene: TRBV19
d_gene: .
CDR3nt: TGTGCCAGTAGTATAGGTCGCCCGTCGCAGGATCAGCCCCAGCATTTT
CDR3aa: CASSIGRPSQDQPQHF

j_gene: TRBJ1-1
abundance: once
v_gene: TRBV11-3
d_gene: .
CDR3nt: TGTGCCAGCAGCCCGCAGGGGAACACTGAAGCTTTCTTT
CDR3aa: CASSPQGNTEAFF

j_gene: TRBJ2-2
abundance: .
v_gene: TRBV3-1/TRBV3-2
d_gene: .
CDR3nt: TGTGCCAGCAGCCGAGCGGGGAACACCGGGGAGCTGTTTTTT
CDR3aa: CASSRAGNTGELFF

j_gene: TRBJ1-2
abundance: .
v_gene: TRBV7-9
d_gene: TRBD1
CDR3nt: TGTGCCAGCAGCCGGGGACAGGCATTCTATGGCTACACCTTC
CDR3aa: CASSRGQAFYGYTF

j_gene: TRBJ2-3
abundance: .
v_gene: TRBV10-1
d_gene: TRBD1
CDR3nt: TGCGCCAGCAGTGAGTCGCCAGGACAGGGGTCGTATTTT
CDR3aa: CASSESPGQGSYF

j_gene: TRBJ1-2
abundance: many
v_gene: TRBV7-6
d_gene: .
CDR3nt: TGTGCCAGCAGCTTAGTAACAGGGCATGGCTACACCTTC
CDR3aa: CASSLVTGHGYTF

j_gene: TRBJ2-5
abundance: few
v_gene: TRBV18
d_gene: .
CDR3nt: TGTGCCAGCTCACCAGATTCAGGGGGGCAAGAGACCCAGTACTTC
CDR3aa: CASSPDSGGQETQYF

j_gene: TRBJ2-2
abundance: once
v_gene: TRBV12-5
d_gene: TRBD2
CDR3nt: TGTGCTAGTGGTTTGGTATCTCTAGCGGGGGCCCTGGATAACACCGGGGAGCTGTTTTTT
CDR3aa: CASGLVSLAGALDNTGELFF

j_gene: TRBJ2-1
abundance: .
v_gene: TRBV28
d_gene: TRBD2
CDR3nt: TGTGCCAGCAGTTGGCCGGGACTAGACTATGAGCAGTTCTTC
CDR3aa: CASSWPGLDYEQFF

j_gene: TRBJ1-6
abundance: .
v_gene: TRBV4-2
d_gene: TRBD1
CDR3nt: TGTGCCAGCAGCCAGGACAGGGAGGTAAATTCACCCCTCCACTTT
CDR3aa: CASSQDREVNSPLHF

j_gene: TRBJ2-7
abundance: .
v_gene: TRBV2
d_gene: .
CDR3nt: TGTGCCAGCTCCTATTCCTACGAGCAGTACTTC
CDR3aa: CASSYSYEQYF

j_gene: TRBJ2-1
abundance: .
v_gene: TRBV7-9
d_gene: TRBD2
CDR3nt: TGTGCCAGCAGCTTAGCCGGGATTGCCCGGGACTACTACAATGAGCAGTTCTTC
CDR3aa: CASSLAGIARDYYNEQFF

j_gene: TRBJ2-5
abundance: .
v_gene: TRBV15
d_gene: .
CDR3nt: TGTGCCACCAGCAGAGTTGCAGACCAAGAGACCCAGTACTTC
CDR3aa: CATSRVADQETQYF

j_gene: TRBJ1-2
abundance: .
v_gene: TRBV6-6
d_gene: .
CDR3nt: TGTGCCAGCAGCCGAACAGAGAACTATGGCTACACCTTC
CDR3aa: CASSRTENYGYTF

j_gene: TRBJ2-7
abundance: .
v_gene: TRBV19
d_gene: .
CDR3nt: TGTGCCAGTAAGGGGCCGCGGGGCTACGAGCAGTACTTC
CDR3aa: CASKGPRGYEQYF

j_gene: TRBJ1-5
abundance: .
v_gene: TRBV27
d_gene: .
CDR3nt: TGTGCCAGCGCGGCGGGAGGGGTCTCTCAGCCCCAGCATTTT
CDR3aa: CASAAGGVSQPQHF

j_gene: TRBJ1-2
abundance: .
v_gene: TRBV20-1
d_gene: .
CDR3nt: TGCAGTGCTAGTAGCGGGGACTATGGCTACACCTTC
CDR3aa: CSASSGDYGYTF

j_gene: TRBJ1-3
abundance: once
v_gene: TRBV2
d_gene: .
CDR3nt: TGTGCCAGTAAACCAGGGGCGGGAAACACCATATATTTT
CDR3aa: CASKPGAGNTIYF

j_gene: TRBJ1-5
abundance: .
v_gene: TRBV10-2
d_gene: .
CDR3nt: TGCGCTACAGCTCGGGGTAGCGATCAGCCCCAGCATTTT
CDR3aa: CATARGSDQPQHF

j_gene: TRBJ2-5
abundance: .
v_gene: TRBV7-9
d_gene: .
CDR3nt: TGTGCCAGCAGCTCGGTAGACAAGAGGACCCAGTACTTC
CDR3aa: CASSSVDKRTQYF

j_gene: TRBJ2-2
abundance: .
v_gene: TRBV24-1
d_gene: .
CDR3nt: TGTGCCACCAGTTTCGCGGGGAGCGACACCGGGGAGCTGTTTTTT
CDR3aa: CATSFAGSDTGELFF

j_gene: TRBJ2-1
abundance: once
v_gene: TRBV24-1
d_gene: TRBD2
CDR3nt: TGTGCCACCGCGGTGGGCGGGGGGAATGAGCAGTTCTTC
CDR3aa: CATAVGGGNEQFF

j_gene: TRBJ1-4
abundance: .
v_gene: TRBV2
d_gene: .
CDR3nt: TGTGCCAGCAGATGGACAGTATTGACTGAAAAACTGTTTTTT
CDR3aa: CASRWTVLTEKLFF

j_gene: TRBJ2-5
abundance: .
v_gene: TRBV3-1/TRBV3-2
d_gene: TRBD2
CDR3nt: TGTGCCAGCAGCCAAGTCGGGGGGGAGACCCAGTACTTC
CDR3aa: CASSQVGGETQYF

j_gene: TRBJ1-1
abundance: .
v_gene: TRBV3-1/TRBV3-2
d_gene: .
CDR3nt: TGTGCCAGCAGCCAAGAAAGGGTGGGGCATGCAGCTTTCTTT
CDR3aa: CASSQERVGHAAFF

j_gene: TRBJ1-1
abundance: .
v_gene: TRBV18
d_gene: TRBD1
CDR3nt: TGTGCCAGCTCCCTCGCCCCGGGACAGGCTAACACTGAAGCTTTCTTT
CDR3aa: CASSLAPGQANTEAFF

j_gene: TRBJ1-1
abundance: .
v_gene: TRBV10-3
d_gene: TRBD1
CDR3nt: TGTGCCGTCCGGGACAGGGAGATGAACACTGAAGCTTTCTTT
CDR3aa: CAVRDREMNTEAFF

j_gene: TRBJ2-6
abundance: .
v_gene: TRBV6-4
d_gene: .
CDR3nt: TGTGCCAGCAGTGACTCAAGTGGCGGTGGGGCCAACGTCCTGACTTTC
CDR3aa: CASSDSSGGGANVLTF

j_gene: TRBJ1-4
abundance: once
v_gene: TRBV7-8
d_gene: .
CDR3nt: TGTGCCAGCAGCGGCGGGACTAATGAAAAACTGTTTTTT
CDR3aa: CASSGGTNEKLFF